These 27 T cell receptor beta chains originate from one sample sequenced in a study of cytomegalovirus exposure and HLA in healthy donors. PCR used 60 Vbeta primers and 13 Jbeta primers. The table came from immunoSEQ multiplex PCR; TCRdb's copy has only in-frame clones and leaves some out. The profile shows roughly 100,000 clones, over 70% of them singletons. Source material: PBMCs. These receptors originate from a man in his fifties in good health and CMV-seropositive.

V usage is TRBV5-6 and J usage is TRBJ2-7, with 8 bases fitting TRBD2. V gave up 2 bases and J gave up 4 bases; unmatched junction bases: 2. The CDR3 has 13 residues. From germline, CDR1 is SGHDT and CDR2 YYEEEE. CDR3 sequence reads: CASSLTGGYEQYF. The CDR3 bases are TGTGCCAGCAGCTTAACGGGGGGGTACGAGCAGTACTTC.

The chain recombines TRBV5-4 with TRBJ1-1; 8 nucleotides align to TRBD1. Germline lookup yields CDR1 SGHNT and CDR2 YYREEE (reference sequence). V lost 1 base to trimming and J lost 4 bases; unmatched junction nucleotides: 6. This CDR3 contains 15 residues. Here the CDR3 reads CASSLRQGAGTEAFF. In DNA form, the CDR3 reads TGTGCCAGCAGCTTGAGGCAGGGGGCTGGCACTGAAGCTTTCTTT.

The chain couples TRBV2 to TRBJ2-5; 8 bases line up with TRBD1. The CDR3 loop spans 15 amino acids. The trim removed 5 bases at V and 0 bases at J, leaving 5 bases unmatched. CDR1 SNHLY and CDR2 FYNNEI come from the germline V gene. CDR3 loop: CASSQGQAYQETQYF. CDR3 DNA: TGTGCCAGCAGTCAGGGACAGGCGTACCAAGAGACCCAGTACTTC.

This sequence joins TRBV7-9 and TRBJ1-4; perhaps TRBD1 as D (6 bases). V was shortened by 5 bases and J by 0 bases, with 13 bases between the two germline ends. This CDR3 is built from 16 residues. Germline-derived CDR1 and CDR2 are SEHNR and FQNEAQ (reference sequence). CDR3 DNA sequence: TGTGCCAGCAGCCCCAGGGGCTTTGCAACTAATGAAAAACTGTTTTTT. Its translation is CASSPRGFATNEKLFF.

The J gene is TRBJ2-3, the V gene TRBV7-2; possible D gene TRBD2, 5 bases. Per germline, CDR1 SGHTA and CDR2 FQGNSA. This CDR3 has 15 residues. V was pared by 0 bases and J by 10 bases, with 17 bases between. CDR3: CASSLAGVIQPAQYF. The CDR3 nucleotides read TGTGCCAGCAGCTTAGCGGGAGTCATCCAGCCTGCGCAGTATTTT.

This clone was observed a single time. J is TRBJ2-3 and V is TRBV6-5; D uncertain. The V gene's germline CDR1 is MNHEY and CDR2 SVGAGI. This CDR3 region has 12 residues. V lost 5 bases and J 7 bases, leaving 10 bases between the germline ends. The CDR3 nucleotides are TGTGCCAGCAGTGATCAAGCGAATACGCAGTATTTT. This codes for CASSDQANTQYF.

Remarks on this clone: This sample includes further DNA sequences coding for the same CDR3. The CDR3 DNA reads as TGCGCCAGCAGCTTACAGGGGGCAAACACAGATACGCAGTATTTT. It translates to CASSLQGANTDTQYF. The chain links TRBV5-1 to TRBJ2-3; TRBD1 aligns across 9 bases. This CDR3 has 15 amino acids. Germline CDR1 SGHRS, CDR2 YFSETQ. V was clipped by 2 bases and J by 2 bases; unmatched bases: 3. The complete variable domain, with remaining parts taken from reference TRBV5-1 and TRBJ2-3, reads KAGVTQTPRYLIKTRGQQVTLSCSPISGHRSVSWYQQTPGQGLQFLFEYFSETQRNKGNFPGRFSGRQFSNSRSEMNVSTLELGDSALYLCASSLQGANTDTQYFGPGTRLTVL.

This clone was seen a handful of times. The CDR3 region has the DNA TGCGCCAGCAGCTTAGGGGCTAGTTTTCCAGATACGCAGTATTTT. Translating gives CASSLGASFPDTQYF. V usage is TRBV5-1 and J usage is TRBJ2-3, with D possibly matching TRBD1 (5 bases). Germline CDR1 is SGHRS and CDR2 is YFSETQ. The CDR3 is made up of 15 amino acids. Trimming stripped 2 bases from V and 4 bases from J, with 14 bases between. Full variable domain (missing parts from reference TRBV5-1 and TRBJ2-3): KAGVTQTPRYLIKTRGQQVTLSCSPISGHRSVSWYQQTPGQGLQFLFEYFSETQRNKGNFPGRFSGRQFSNSRSEMNVSTLELGDSALYLCASSLGASFPDTQYFGPGTRLTVL.

This clone has just a few counts. The chain has TRBV27 and TRBJ2-1, with TRBD2 matching 7 bases. Trimming at V came to 10 bases and at J to 7 bases, leaving 13 bases not matched to a gene. CDR3 length: 14 residues. Germline V CDR1 and CDR2: MNHEY, SMNVEV (reference sequence). This CDR3 reads CATARLAVGNEQFF. The CDR3 DNA reads as TGTGCCACCGCCCGGCTAGCGGTGGGAAATGAGCAGTTCTTC.

This chain uses TRBV27 with TRBJ2-7; D is unclear. Germline V lookup: CDR1 MNHEY, CDR2 SMNVEV (reference sequence). V gave up 3 bases and J gave up 5 bases, with 14 bases separating them. The CDR3 is 14 amino acids. The CDR3 DNA is TGTGCCAGCAGTTTGAGGCTAGTTGCGGACGAGCAGTACTTC. Protein: CASSLRLVADEQYF.

The rearrangement joins TRBV18 to TRBJ2-2, with 8 bases identical to TRBD1. V shed 2 bases, J shed 4 bases, and the junction held 6 bases outside the gene matches. The CDR3 is 16 amino acids. Germline V CDR1 and CDR2: KGHSH, LQKENI. CDR3 bases: TGTGCCAGCTCACCAATGGCAGGGGGCATCACCGGGGAGCTGTTTTTT. Amino acids: CASSPMAGGITGELFF.

The chain is built from TRBV5-1 and TRBJ2-7, with TRBD1 identical over 9 bases. The CDR3 runs to 15 residues. The V gene end was trimmed by 0 bases and the J gene end by 7 bases; junction bases not matched to a gene: 8. Germline CDR1 reads SGHRS; CDR2 reads YFSETQ. CDR3 loop: CASSLGWTGVREQYF. The CDR3 DNA sequence: TGCGCCAGCAGCTTGGGCTGGACAGGGGTACGGGAGCAGTACTTC.

The V call is TRBV23-1, the J call TRBJ2-5; 8 positions match TRBD2. TRBV23-1 is classed as an ORF, of uncertain function. This CDR3 comprises 16 residues. V trimming: 6 bases; J trimming: 5 bases; junction bases outside the gene matches: 14. DNA for the CDR3: TGCGCCAGCAGCCACGACCAGCCCGGGACTAGGGAGACCCAGTACTTC. This codes for CASSHDQPGTRETQYF.

This clone was seen a handful of times. The CDR3 sequence is CASSARGTGAQEQYF. CDR3 DNA sequence: TGTGCCAGCAGCGCCCGGGGAACAGGGGCTCAAGAGCAGTACTTC. The rearrangement joins TRBV11-3 to TRBJ2-7; 7 bases are shared with TRBD1. The V and J ends lost 5 bases and 7 bases, in that order; junction bases with no gene match: 14. This CDR3 spans 15 amino acids. Germline loops: CDR1 SGHNT, CDR2 YENEEA.

The V gene is TRBV7-3, the J gene TRBJ2-3; 7 bases match TRBD1. CDR1 is SGHTA and CDR2 is FQGTGA in the germline V gene. Germline trimming cut 0 bases from V and 3 bases from J; bases unmatched to any gene: 3. This CDR3 region has 15 residues. CDR3 protein: CASSLTGGRTDTQYF. The CDR3 nucleotides are TGTGCCAGCAGCTTAACAGGGGGCAGGACAGATACGCAGTATTTT.

This chain uses TRBV28 with TRBJ1-4, with a weak D call TRBD1 (5 bases). V was cut by 8 bases and J by 6 bases, with 10 bases left in between. Germline V gene lookup returns CDR1 MDHEN and CDR2 SYDVKM. The CDR3 is 12 amino acids. CDR3 sequence: CASRQLDEKLFF. The CDR3 DNA reads as TGTGCCAGCCGACAGCTAGATGAAAAACTGTTTTTT.

The chain employs TRBV5-1 and TRBJ1-3; no definite D call. This CDR3 is built from 15 residues. CDR1 and CDR2 from the germline V gene are SGHRS and YFSETQ. The V gene lost 0 bases and the J gene lost 5 bases, with 12 bases spanning the gap. The CDR3 coding sequence is TGCGCCAGCAGCTTGGCCGCGGGCCGAAGAAACACCATATATTTT. Translated: CASSLAAGRRNTIYF.

This clone showed up just a few times. The CDR3 spells CASSPPTESYGYTF. DNA for the CDR3: TGTGCCAGCTCACCACCGACAGAATCTTATGGCTACACCTTC. The gene calls are TRBV18 and TRBJ1-2; TRBD1 might be the D (5 bases). The CDR3 is 14 residues long. Deletions cut 0 bases from V and 5 bases from J, with 10 bases between. Germline V gene lookup returns CDR1 KGHSH and CDR2 LQKENI.

The V and J genes are TRBV9 and TRBJ1-4; a weak D match, TRBD1 (5 bases). Germline assignment: CDR1 SGDLS and CDR2 YYNGEE. V shed 0 bases and J shed 8 bases, with 14 bases lying between them. CDR3 length: 15 amino acids. The CDR3 here is CASSVAGGLSEKLFF. CDR3 nucleotide sequence: TGTGCCAGCAGCGTAGCCGGGGGATTATCCGAAAAACTGTTTTTT.

Note on this clone: The conserved closing phenylalanine or tryptophan is absent in this CDR3, likely reflecting a read error. The CDR3 is CASSKMAGGQNEQYL. The CDR3 nucleotides are TGTGCCAGCAGCAAAATGGCGGGAGGGCAAAACGAGCAGTACCTC. The chain is built from TRBV14 and TRBJ2-7, with 9 nucleotides matching TRBD2. This CDR3 region has 15 residues. Per the germline V gene, CDR1 is SGHDN and CDR2 is FVKESK. V shed 5 bases, J shed 5 bases, and the junction held 10 bases outside the gene matches.

V is TRBV27 and J is TRBJ2-1; 10 nucleotides match TRBD2. This CDR3 has 16 amino acids. Trimming removed 5 bases from V and 7 bases from J; junction bases left unmatched: 11. Germline CDR1 MNHEY, CDR2 SMNVEV (reference sequence). The CDR3 coding sequence is TGTGCCAGCAGTCCCTACCAGCGGGAGGGTCGGAATGAGCAGTTCTTC. Its translation is CASSPYQREGRNEQFF.

The chain is built from TRBV14 and TRBJ2-1; 14 bases match TRBD2. CDR3 length equals 20 residues. Germline V gene lookup returns CDR1 SGHDN and CDR2 FVKESK. The V segment lost 7 bases and the J segment 0 bases; nucleotides outside the gene matches: 14. In DNA, the CDR3 is TGTGCCAGCACTTACTCGGGACTAGCGGGAGCCAGGAGCTCCTACAATGAGCAGTTCTTC. It is translated as CASTYSGLAGARSSYNEQFF.

This chain links TRBV5-6 with TRBJ2-1; D perhaps matches TRBD2 (6 bases). V was clipped by 4 bases and J by 0 bases, with 14 bases between them. Germline V lookup: CDR1 SGHDT, CDR2 YYEEEE. CDR3 length equals 16 residues. CDR3 loop: CASSPLRGSSYNEQFF. The CDR3 DNA sequence: TGTGCCAGCAGCCCCCTACGGGGGAGCTCCTACAATGAGCAGTTCTTC. The whole variable domain, remainder taken from reference TRBV5-6 and TRBJ2-1, is DAGVTQSPTHLIKTRGQQVTLRCSPKSGHDTVSWYQQALGQGPQFIFQYYEEEERQRGNFPDRFSGHQFPNYSSELNVNALLLGDSALYLCASSPLRGSSYNEQFFGPGTRLTVL.

The V gene is TRBV7-9, the J gene TRBJ2-7; D is unclear. V dropped 1 base and J dropped 7 bases, with 14 bases sitting between them. The V gene's germline CDR1 is SEHNR and CDR2 FQNEAQ (reference sequence). The CDR3 contains 14 residues. In DNA, the CDR3 is TGTGCCAGCAGCTTAGGTAACAGTCTTGGGGAGCAGTACTTC. This encodes CASSLGNSLGEQYF.

The rearrangement uses TRBV7-9 and TRBJ2-7; D call uncertain. The CDR3 runs 14 residues. Deletions cut 2 bases from V and 1 base from J, with 9 bases between. The germline gives CDR1 SEHNR, CDR2 FQNEAQ (reference sequence). CDR3 loop: CASSLNAVSYEQYF. CDR3 sequence (DNA): TGTGCCAGCAGCTTAAACGCGGTTTCCTACGAGCAGTACTTC.

J is TRBJ2-1 and V is TRBV2; 11 bases fit TRBD2. CDR1 is SNHLY, CDR2 FYNNEI, per germline. Trimming removed 2 bases from V and 5 bases from J; junction bases left unmatched: 5. The CDR3 sequence is 16 residues long. DNA for the CDR3: TGTGCCAGCAGTGAACGGATAGCGGGAGGGAACAATGAGCAGTTCTTC. Its translation: CASSERIAGGNNEQFF. The full variable domain, completed using reference TRBV2 and TRBJ2-1, is EPEVTQTPSHQVTQMGQEVILRCVPISNHLYFYWYRQILGQKVEFLVSFYNNEISEKSEIFDDQFSVERPDGSNFTLKIRSTKLEDSAMYFCASSERIAGGNNEQFFGPGTRLTVL.

CDR3 residues: CASSFPYRDRGYEQYF. In DNA form, the CDR3 reads TGTGCCAGCAGCTTCCCCTACCGGGACAGGGGCTACGAGCAGTACTTC. The chain couples TRBV7-6 to TRBJ2-7, with 10 bases matching TRBD1. This CDR3 is built from 16 residues. J was trimmed by 3 bases and V by 3 bases; bases with no gene match: 8. The germline V gene has CDR1 SGHVS and CDR2 FNYEAQ.